This entry concerns a single TCR beta chain. What it binds is not known. Every donor was a healthy person donating bone marrow. The entry originates in a study of cytomegalovirus exposure and HLA in healthy donors. Background on the study: Around 87 million unique TCRs, all from HLA-typed donors, were included in an early release of the data. Whole-study findings and limits: Available immune exposure information was restricted to CMV serostatus only.

This PCR relied on a set of 60 Vbeta primers and 13 Jbeta primers. The repertoire was sequenced with immunoSEQ multiplex PCR; TCRdb's copy has only in-frame clones and lacks some. The repertoire holds approximately 190,000 clones, roughly 73% seen once, with 2% to 2.5% in the top ten. The sample consisted of PBMCs. The sequence was collected from a woman in her twenties or thirties in good health and CMV-seropositive.

CDR3 loop: CASSQDDNGYEQYF. The CDR3 bases are TGTGCCAGCAGCCAAGATGATAACGGGTACGAGCAGTACTTC. The rearrangement uses TRBV4-2 and TRBJ2-7; unclear D gene. Germline V gene lookup returns CDR1 LGHNA and CDR2 YNFKEQ. The ends were cut back, 0 bases at V and 4 bases at J, with 10 bases in the middle. This CDR3 region has 14 residues.